This T cell receptor (beta chain) was observed in a study of patients and donors after allogeneic stem cell transplantation. MiXCR was run by TCRdb on the RT-PCR reads, yielding one entry per CDR3 protein. The sample yields some 40,000 distinct CDR3 sequences, 25% to 35% seen once. This clonotype turned up a few times. Germline lookup yields CDR1 MDHEN and CDR2 SYDVKM. CDR3 length: 16 residues. The ends lost 6 bases at V and 2 bases at J; junction bases unmatched: 10. Sequenced input: blood, either unsorted or a sorted T cell fraction (not recorded which). The chain combines TRBV28 with TRBJ1-5; 7 bases are a match to TRBD1. The sequence came from a human donor who was either an allogeneic HSCT recipient or a stem cell or donor lymphocyte infusion donor (not recorded which). It is not recorded whose cells these are; they may come from a transplant donor. CDR3 sequence reads: CASRPNRGWGNQPQHF. The CDR3 region has the DNA TGTGCCAGCAGACCCAACAGGGGCTGGGGCAATCAGCCCCAGCATTTT.